This TCR beta chain is from a study of blood T cell repertoires in COVID-19. Turning to the study itself: The analysed material was cDNA or gDNA that came from T cells, B-cell-depleted T cells, or PBMCs.

V was trimmed by 7 bases and J by 7 bases, leaving 9 bases between them. CDR3 length: 11 residues. Looked up from germline, CDR1 is SGHTA and CDR2 is FQGNSA. In the study's own analysis: Reference gene primer amplification gave estimated nucleated cell counts. The protocol was immunoSEQ multiplex PCR, while the TCRdb copy is restricted to in-frame clones and leaves out a portion. D and trimming come from the DNA, and the V and J calls and clone size come from that table. The profile covers 30,000 to 35,000 clones, with around 82% appearing a single time and around 40% taken by the ten largest. Sequencing was carried out using peripheral blood. The V call is TRBV7-2, the J call TRBJ2-3, with D uncertain. This clonotype was obtained from an elderly man with active or convalescent COVID-19. CDR3 in amino acids: CASTARNTQYF. CDR3 nucleotide sequence: TGTGCCAGCACCGCGAGAAATACGCAGTATTTT.